This T cell receptor beta chain came from a study of T-cell reconstitution after alpha-beta-depleted transplantation in children. Unique molecular identifiers tagged the TCRbeta library. TCRdb passed the PCR reads through MiXCR, listing each CDR3 protein once. The sample records 350,000 to 400,000 distinct CDR3 sequences, about an eighth being singletons. The CDR3 is 18 amino acids. V was clipped by 1 base and J by 3 bases; unmatched bases: 9. Germline V CDR1 and CDR2: LGHNA, YNFKEQ. This clonotype was sampled from a human donor who donated a stem cell graft to a child with Fanconi anemia. The chain has TRBV4-2 and TRBJ2-5, with 12 bases lining up with TRBD2. The sample consisted of PBMCs, taken from the stem cell graft. The CDR3 sequence: CASSQAGQTSGGKETQYF. DNA for the CDR3: TGTGCCAGCAGCCAAGCCGGCCAAACTAGCGGGGGGAAAGAGACCCAGTACTTC.